This T cell receptor beta chain was found in a study of T cell responses to AZD1222 COVID-19 vaccine. Study-wide results and limits: All repertoire sampling was performed exclusively after the peak T cell response. Mostly white British, mostly female donors; authors suggested clonal diversity may be underestimated.

This CDR3 is 15 amino acids long. Germline assignment: CDR1 MGHRA and CDR2 YSYEKL. Trimming cost V 0 bases and J 5 bases, with 11 bases left between them. Some clones are missing from TCRdb's copy, which holds only in-frame ones; the method was immunoSEQ multiplex PCR. The top ten clones hold over 5.5% of a sample with about 60,000 clones, 85% to 95% of them seen once. Turning to this clone: Its antigen is as yet unknown.

The sample here was peripheral blood, taken 28 days after the second dose of the MenACWY control vaccine. This clonotype was sampled from an adult who received the MenACWY meningococcal vaccine as a control. The genes are TRBV4-1 and TRBJ2-1; D is ambiguous. The DNA of the CDR3 is TGCGCCAGCAGCCAAGAAACCCCAGCCGACAATGAGCAGTTCTTC. This gives the protein CASSQETPADNEQFF.